The entry that follows covers one T cell receptor beta chain sequence. The data originate from a study of blood T cell repertoires in COVID-19. Study context: The cDNA or gDNA used as material had been derived from T cells, B-cell-depleted T cells, or PBMCs.

Clinical history reported by participants formed the basis on which cohorts were assigned. Authors' methods: Reference gene primer amplification gave nucleated cell count estimates. Generated by immunoSEQ multiplex PCR, the TCRdb table keeps only in-frame clones and is missing some. V and J calls and clone size follow that table, whereas D and trimming were derived from the DNA. Of about 160,000 clones in the sample, approximately 81% are singletons; the top ten hold roughly 8%. V was pared by 3 bases and J by 2 bases, with 8 bases between. CDR3 size: 13 residues. From germline, CDR1 is DFQATT and CDR2 SNEGSKA (reference sequence).

Sequenced: PBMCs or T cells enriched from blood (not recorded which). The chain combines TRBV20-1 with TRBJ1-5; D gene uncertain. This receptor was taken from a woman in her fifties or sixties who had recovered from COVID-19. In DNA form, the CDR3 reads TGCAGTGCTAGTAATCCGGGCAATCAGCCCCAGCATTTT. Protein: CSASNPGNQPQHF.